This T cell receptor (beta chain) appears in the sequencing data of a study of long-term antiretroviral therapy in people with HIV. Looking at the study overall: Samples from the earliest time points predate the 2015 immediate-ART recommendation by about a decade.

A v3.0 immunoSEQ assay was performed at survey level. Produced via immunoSEQ multiplex PCR; TCRdb's table is partial and in-frame only. The sample shows some 28,000 clones, about 80% of them seen only once. It was in the United States that all participants with HIV were treated. The length of the CDR3 is 13 residues. The germline CDR1 and CDR2 sequences are GTSNPN and SVGIG (reference sequence). This receptor was identified in a man aged 40-49 years with HIV. The chain uses TRBV30 and TRBJ2-1, with D tentatively TRBD1 (5 bases). The sample in question was unsorted PBMCs, obtained 0.3 years after starting antiretroviral therapy. In DNA, the CDR3 is TGTGCATACTTACAGGAGACCTACAATGAGCAGTTCTTC. Residues: CAYLQETYNEQFF.